One sample yielded the 29 T cell receptor beta chains listed below, sequenced in a study of blood T cell repertoires in COVID-19. The protocol was immunoSEQ multiplex PCR, while the TCRdb copy is restricted to in-frame clones and leaves out a portion. The repertoire holds about 250,000 clones, with 70% to 90% as singletons. The sample was peripheral blood. The origin of the receptors is a woman aged 60-70 years with active or convalescent COVID-19.

The rearrangement uses TRBV29-1 and TRBJ2-5; D may be TRBD2 (5 bases). CDR1 is SQVTM and CDR2 is ANQGSEA in the germline V gene. This CDR3 region has 14 residues. Trimming left V 6 bases short and J 1 base short, with 15 bases between. CDR3 loop: CSVSDVSVQETQYF. The DNA of the CDR3 is TGCAGCGTCTCAGACGTTAGCGTCCAAGAGACCCAGTACTTC.

The rearrangement uses TRBV6-2 or TRBV6-3 and TRBJ1-1; perhaps TRBD1 as D (5 bases). This CDR3 region has 15 residues. Germline CDR1 MNHEY, CDR2 SVGEGT. The V gene lost 6 bases and the J gene lost 4 bases, with 18 bases spanning the gap. The DNA for the CDR3 is TGTGCCAGCAGCCTCTCCCAGGGCGTGAGCACTGAAGCTTTCTTT. Translation: CASSLSQGVSTEAFF.

This clone was recorded only once. The gene calls are TRBV6-2 or TRBV6-3 and TRBJ2-7; 12 bases are a match to TRBD2. Germline V CDR1 and CDR2: MNHEY, SVGEGT. CDR3 length equals 14 residues. The V gene end was trimmed by 2 bases and the J gene end by 7 bases; junction bases not matched to a gene: 3. The CDR3 protein is CASSYPLAGGEQYF. As DNA, the CDR3 is TGTGCCAGCAGTTACCCGCTAGCGGGAGGGGAGCAGTACTTC.

The count of this clone is one. The rearrangement links TRBV3-1 (or the pseudogene TRBV3-2) to TRBJ2-5; TRBD2 is a possible D gene (6 bases). The germline V and J ends were trimmed by 4 bases and 5 bases, with 17 bases remaining between them. Germline lookup yields CDR1 LGHDT and CDR2 YNNKEL (reference sequence). CDR3 length equals 15 residues. Here the CDR3 DNA reads TGTGCCAGCAGCCGGGCGGCGGGGCCCGAGGAGACCCAGTACTTC. Translating gives CASSRAAGPEETQYF.

The chain employs TRBV27 and TRBJ2-7; possible D gene TRBD1, 6 bases. The CDR3 runs 14 residues. V gave up 3 bases and J gave up 2 bases, with 11 bases separating them. Germline-derived CDR1 and CDR2 are MNHEY and SMNVEV (reference sequence). The CDR3 reads CASSLGDTPYEQYF. The CDR3 coding sequence is TGTGCCAGCAGTTTGGGGGACACGCCCTACGAGCAGTACTTC.

The chain carries TRBV11-3 and TRBJ2-7; 11 bases map to TRBD2. V lost 5 bases and J lost 2; bases outside the gene matches: 5. The V gene's germline CDR1 is SGHNT and CDR2 YENEEA. This CDR3 has 15 amino acids. The CDR3 DNA reads as TGTGCCAGCAGCGTGACTAGCGGGAACCCCTACGAGCAGTACTTC. Residues: CASSVTSGNPYEQYF.

V gene TRBV18 combines with J gene TRBJ2-6; possible D gene TRBD1, 5 bases. This CDR3 region has 17 residues. Trimming removed 5 bases at V and 0 bases at J, with 14 bases between. CDR1 is KGHSH, CDR2 LQKENI, per germline. CDR3 amino acids: CASSSLSGRSGANVLTF. Here the CDR3 DNA reads TGTGCCAGCTCATCGCTTTCAGGGCGCTCTGGGGCCAACGTCCTGACTTTC.

The chain carries TRBV30 and TRBJ1-2; D gene ambiguous. CDR3 length: 11 amino acids. The germline gives CDR1 GTSNPN, CDR2 SVGIG (reference sequence). V lost 4 bases, J lost 2 bases, and 5 bases lay in between. DNA of the CDR3: TGTGCCTGGACACAAAACTATGGCTACACCTTC. Encoded protein: CAWTQNYGYTF.

The V gene is TRBV15, the J gene TRBJ2-3; D uncertain. The CDR3 totals 12 residues. Germline V lookup: CDR1 LNHNV, CDR2 YYDKDF (reference sequence). Trimming shortened V by 0 bases and J by 8 bases, and 6 bases separated the two germline ends. CDR3 nucleotides: TGTGCCACCAGCAGAGATGCGGTTACGCAGTATTTT. Its translation is CATSRDAVTQYF.

The rearrangement uses TRBV24-1 and TRBJ2-1; possible D gene TRBD2, 6 bases. The CDR3 spans 12 residues. Germline V CDR1 and CDR2: KGHDR, SFDVKD. V lost 7 bases and J lost 6, with 9 bases in between. The CDR3 region is CATSPSANEQFF. In DNA form, the CDR3 reads TGTGCCACCAGCCCTAGCGCCAATGAGCAGTTCTTC.

This clone has just a few counts. The chain couples TRBV5-4 to TRBJ2-7; TRBD1 aligns across 10 bases. The CDR3 runs to 14 residues. Germline CDR1 SGHNT, CDR2 YYREEE (reference sequence). V was clipped by 4 bases and J by 3 bases; unmatched bases: 4. This chain's CDR3 is CASSHGTGDYEQYV. DNA for the CDR3: TGTGCCAGCAGCCACGGGACAGGGGACTACGAGCAGTACGTC.

The rearrangement joins TRBV6-5 to TRBJ1-2; possibly TRBD1 for D (6 bases). The CDR3 has 13 amino acids. V was pared by 4 bases and J by 6 bases, with 12 bases between. CDR1 and CDR2 (germline): MNHEY, SVGAGI. CDR3 sequence: CASSSPNRDGYTF. The CDR3 DNA reads TGTGCCAGCAGTTCCCCGAACAGGGATGGCTACACCTTC.

The chain links TRBV12-5 to TRBJ2-7; TRBD1 matches 8 bases. CDR3 length: 16 residues. With V trimmed by 1 base and J by 4 bases, 9 bases remained unmatched. Germline CDR1 and CDR2: LGHNT and FRNRAP. Written as DNA, the CDR3 is TGTGCTAGTGGTTTGGCCCTCGGACAGGGACGATACGAGCAGTACTTC. This gives the protein CASGLALGQGRYEQYF.

V gene TRBV19 combines with J gene TRBJ2-7; 9 bases match TRBD2. This CDR3 has 14 residues. The germline CDR1 and CDR2 sequences are LNHDA and SQIVND (reference sequence). With 4 bases clipped from V and 3 bases from J, the junction kept 4 bases outside the gene matches. CDR3 bases: TGTGCCAGTAGTAGATTAGCGGGAGTCTACGAGCAGTACTTC. This gives the protein CASSRLAGVYEQYF.

The V and J genes are TRBV3-1 (or the pseudogene TRBV3-2) and TRBJ2-1, with TRBD1 matching 8 bases. The J segment lost 11 bases and the V segment lost 6 bases, leaving 6 bases of the junction unmatched. The CDR3 sequence is 12 residues long. CDR1 LGHDT and CDR2 YNNKEL come from the germline V gene (reference sequence). The CDR3 DNA reads as TGTGCCAGCAGTCTGGGACAGGCCAAGCAGTTCTTC. Protein product: CASSLGQAKQFF.

This chain links TRBV19 with TRBJ1-1; 8 positions agree with TRBD1. With V trimmed by 5 bases and J by 5 bases, 7 bases remained unmatched. The CDR3 covers 14 residues. Looked up from germline, CDR1 is LNHDA and CDR2 is SQIVND (reference sequence). The CDR3 DNA sequence: TGTGCCAGTAGTGGCAGGGGGCAAGGTACTGAAGCTTTCTTT. This sequence encodes CASSGRGQGTEAFF.

The chain employs TRBV6-5 and TRBJ1-5; D gene ambiguous. The V end was cut by 4 bases, the J end by 0 bases, with 7 bases between. This CDR3 has 14 amino acids. Germline V gene data show CDR1 as MNHEY and CDR2 as SVGAGI. The CDR3 here is CASSSPNSNQPQHF. CDR3 in DNA: TGTGCCAGCAGTTCCCCCAATAGCAATCAGCCCCAGCATTTT.

Only one count was recorded for this clone. The chain links TRBV4-2 to TRBJ2-2, with 7 nucleotides matching TRBD1. Germline V gives CDR1 LGHNA, CDR2 YNFKEQ. V was clipped by 4 bases and J by 11 bases; unmatched bases: 7. The CDR3 runs to 13 residues. DNA of the CDR3: TGTGCCAGCAGCCCGACAGGGAAAGGAGAGCTGTTTTTT. It yields the protein CASSPTGKGELFF.

CDR3 sequence reads: CASSLQEHSGANVLTF. CDR3 nucleotide sequence: TGCGCCAGCAGCTTACAGGAACACTCTGGGGCCAACGTCCTGACTTTC. V gene TRBV5-1 combines with J gene TRBJ2-6, with a weak D call TRBD1 (5 bases). Trimming stripped 2 bases from V and 0 bases from J, with 9 bases between. Germline assignment: CDR1 SGHRS and CDR2 YFSETQ. The CDR3 covers 16 residues.

The genes are TRBV11-3 and TRBJ2-1; 10 bases are shared with TRBD2. The CDR3 spans 16 residues. J was trimmed by 9 bases and V by 4 bases; bases with no gene match: 12. From germline, CDR1 is SGHNT and CDR2 YENEEA. CDR3 sequence: CASSSGGLAGASEQFF. The DNA of the CDR3 is TGTGCCAGCAGCTCGGGCGGGCTAGCGGGAGCTAGTGAGCAGTTCTTC.

V usage is TRBV7-9 and J usage is TRBJ2-5; D unclear. The V end was cut by 1 base, the J end by 1 base, with 7 bases between. Germline values: CDR1 SEHNR, CDR2 FQNEAQ (reference sequence). The CDR3 length is 14 residues. CDR3 loop: CASSLGSSQETQYF. DNA of the CDR3: TGTGCCAGCAGCTTAGGGTCCAGCCAAGAGACCCAGTACTTC.

This sequence joins TRBV5-1 and TRBJ1-5; 12 bases are shared with TRBD1. CDR1 and CDR2 from the germline V gene are SGHRS and YFSETQ. Trimming removed 0 bases from V and 7 bases from J; junction bases left unmatched: 5. CDR3 size: 16 residues. In DNA form, the CDR3 reads TGCGCCAGCAGCTTGGCTGGGACAGGGGGCGGACAGCCCCAGCATTTT. Translated: CASSLAGTGGGQPQHF. The whole variable domain, remainder taken from reference TRBV5-1 and TRBJ1-5, is KAGVTQTPRYLIKTRGQQVTLSCSPISGHRSVSWYQQTPGQGLQFLFEYFSETQRNKGNFPGRFSGRQFSNSRSEMNVSTLELGDSALYLCASSLAGTGGGQPQHFGDGTRLSIL.

A word on this clone: One end of the junction varies from germline; a read error may be responsible. The chain recombines TRBV11-2 with TRBJ2-3, with TRBD2 identical over 8 bases. The CDR3 loop spans 14 amino acids. CDR1 is SGHAT, CDR2 FQNNGV, per germline. The chain's CDR3 is CASSLDTSGLEREF. The DNA for the CDR3 is TGTGCCAGCAGCTTAGATACTAGCGGCCTAGAGCGCGAATTT.

This clone has a handful of counts. V is TRBV30 and J is TRBJ2-2, with no clear D. This CDR3 spans 14 amino acids. Trimming left V 2 bases short and J 2 bases short, with 9 bases between. Germline V gene data show CDR1 as GTSNPN and CDR2 as SVGIG (reference sequence). CDR3 in amino acids: CAWSSNSNTGELFF. The CDR3 DNA sequence: TGTGCCTGGAGTTCGAACAGTAACACCGGGGAGCTGTTTTTT. Full variable domain (remainder filled in from reference TRBV30 and TRBJ2-2): SQTIHQWPATLVQPVGSPLSLECTVEGTSNPNLYWYRQAAGRGLQLLFYSVGIGQISSEVPQNLSASRPQDRQFILSSKKLLLSDSGFYLCAWSSNSNTGELFFGEGSRLTVL.

The chain is built from TRBV15 and TRBJ1-6, with D possibly being TRBD1 (6 bases). The ends were cut back, 2 bases at V and 7 bases at J, with 12 bases in the middle. The length of the CDR3 is 15 residues. CDR1 and CDR2 (germline): LNHNV, YYDKDF (reference sequence). The CDR3 loop is CATSRSTGGNSPLHF. The CDR3 bases are TGTGCCACCAGCAGATCGACAGGAGGAAATTCACCCCTCCACTTT.

The CDR3 DNA reads as TGTGCCAGCAGCCAGGGACAGGGATCCTACGAGCAGTACTTC. It encodes CASSQGQGSYEQYF. The chain carries TRBV3-1 (or the pseudogene TRBV3-2) and TRBJ2-7; the match to TRBD1 covers 9 bases. V lost 3 bases, J lost 1 base, and 1 base stayed unmatched. Looked up from germline, CDR1 is LGHDT and CDR2 is YNNKEL (reference sequence). This CDR3 region has 14 residues.

There are a few counts of this clone. V and J are TRBV6-1 and TRBJ2-7; tentative D call: TRBD2 (7 bases). Deletions cut 2 bases from V and 5 bases from J, with 13 bases between. CDR1 MNHNS and CDR2 SASEGT come from the germline V gene. This CDR3 spans 14 amino acids. CDR3 coding DNA: TGTGCCAGCAGTGAAAGGGGGGGGATGGACGAGCAGTACTTC. Encoded protein: CASSERGGMDEQYF.

The chain employs TRBV3-1 (or the pseudogene TRBV3-2) and TRBJ2-5, with a possible D match to TRBD1 (6 bases). This CDR3 contains 17 residues. The V end was cut by 0 bases, the J end by 5 bases, with 19 bases between. Germline lookup yields CDR1 LGHDT and CDR2 YNNKEL (reference sequence). The DNA for the CDR3 is TGTGCCAGCAGCCAAGATTGGGCTAGCATGAGGGGGGAGACCCAGTACTTC. It encodes CASSQDWASMRGETQYF.

This rearrangement joins TRBV7-8 to TRBJ1-1; possibly TRBD1 for D (5 bases). V was cut by 3 bases and J by 6 bases, with 8 bases left in between. The CDR3 covers 12 residues. The germline CDR1 and CDR2 sequences are SGHVS and FQNEAQ. CDR3 bases: TGTGCCAGCAGCTTCTGGGGGGCTGAAGCTTTCTTT. It yields the protein CASSFWGAEAFF.